In this sample, the clone carrying this T cell receptor (beta chain) turned up once. The data were taken from a study of blood T cell repertoires in COVID-19. The overall study: Researchers got acute and convalescent COVID-19 samples from the United States, Italy and Spain. T cells, B-cell-depleted T cells, or PBMCs supplied cDNA or gDNA.

As processed by the authors: How many nucleated cells were present was estimated from reference gene primer amplification. The protocol was immunoSEQ multiplex PCR, while the TCRdb copy is restricted to in-frame clones and leaves out a portion. For V, J and clone size, that table is used; D and trimming come from the DNA. The profile shows some 220,000 clones, nearly 90% of them singletons. Sequencing was carried out using peripheral blood. The origin of this receptor is a woman between 18 and 29 years old who had recovered from COVID-19.

The CDR3 is CAISESGLSGNTIYF. DNA of the CDR3: TGTGCCATCAGTGAGTCGGGGCTCTCTGGAAACACCATATATTTT. The chain links TRBV10-3 to TRBJ1-3; TRBD1 might be the D (5 bases). V was cut by 0 bases and J by 0 bases, with 6 bases left in between. Germline CDR1 reads ENHRY; CDR2 reads SYGVKD. This CDR3 comprises 15 residues.